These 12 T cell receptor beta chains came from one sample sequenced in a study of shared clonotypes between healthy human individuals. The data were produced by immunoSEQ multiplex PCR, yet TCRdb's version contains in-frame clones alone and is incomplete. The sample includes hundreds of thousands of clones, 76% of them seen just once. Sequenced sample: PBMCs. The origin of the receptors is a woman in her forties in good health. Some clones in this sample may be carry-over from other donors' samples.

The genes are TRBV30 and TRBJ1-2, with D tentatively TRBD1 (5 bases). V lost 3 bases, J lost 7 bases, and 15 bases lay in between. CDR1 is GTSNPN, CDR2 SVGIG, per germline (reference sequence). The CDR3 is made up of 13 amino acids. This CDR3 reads CAWSPGAVRGYTF. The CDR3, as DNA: TGTGCCTGGAGCCCCGGGGCCGTCCGTGGCTACACCTTC.

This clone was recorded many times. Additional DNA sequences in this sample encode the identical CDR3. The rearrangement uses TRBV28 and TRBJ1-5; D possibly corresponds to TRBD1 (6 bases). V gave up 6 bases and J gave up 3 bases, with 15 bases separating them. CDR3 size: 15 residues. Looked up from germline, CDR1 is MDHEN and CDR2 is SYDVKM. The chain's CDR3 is CASRSDRGYNQPQHF. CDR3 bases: TGTGCCAGCAGGAGCGATAGGGGGTACAATCAGCCCCAGCATTTT. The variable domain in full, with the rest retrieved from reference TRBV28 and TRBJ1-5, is DVKVTQSSRYLVKRTGEKVFLECVQDMDHENMFWYRQDPGLGLRLIYFSYDVKMKEKGDIPEGYSVSREKKERFSLILESASTNQTSMYLCASRSDRGYNQPQHFGDGTRLSIL.

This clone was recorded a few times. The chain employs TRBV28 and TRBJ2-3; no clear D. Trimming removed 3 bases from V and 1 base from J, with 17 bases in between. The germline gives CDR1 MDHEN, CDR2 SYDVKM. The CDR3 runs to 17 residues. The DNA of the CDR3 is TGTGCCAGCAGTTTGGATGGACGAGGATGGGGCACAGATACGCAGTATTTT. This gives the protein CASSLDGRGWGTDTQYF.

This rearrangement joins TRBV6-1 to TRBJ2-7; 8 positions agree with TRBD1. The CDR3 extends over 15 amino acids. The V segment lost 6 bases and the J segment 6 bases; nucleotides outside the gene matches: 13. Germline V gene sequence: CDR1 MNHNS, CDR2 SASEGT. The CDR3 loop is CASRRRTGPIGEQYF. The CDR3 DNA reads TGTGCCAGCAGACGACGGACAGGGCCAATCGGCGAGCAGTACTTC.

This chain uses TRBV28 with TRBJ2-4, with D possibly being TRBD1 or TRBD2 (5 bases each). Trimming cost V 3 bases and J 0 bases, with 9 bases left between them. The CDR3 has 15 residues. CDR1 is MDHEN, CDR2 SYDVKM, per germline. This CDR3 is CASSLEGTAKNIQYF. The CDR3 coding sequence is TGTGCCAGCAGTTTGGAAGGGACAGCCAAAAACATTCAGTACTTC. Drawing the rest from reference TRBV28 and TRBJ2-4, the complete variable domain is DVKVTQSSRYLVKRTGEKVFLECVQDMDHENMFWYRQDPGLGLRLIYFSYDVKMKEKGDIPEGYSVSREKKERFSLILESASTNQTSMYLCASSLEGTAKNIQYFGAGTRLSVL.

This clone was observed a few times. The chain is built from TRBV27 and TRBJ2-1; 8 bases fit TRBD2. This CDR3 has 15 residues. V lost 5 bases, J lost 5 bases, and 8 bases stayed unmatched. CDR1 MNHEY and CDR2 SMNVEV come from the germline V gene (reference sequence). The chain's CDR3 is CASSTRLATNNEQFF. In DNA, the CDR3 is TGTGCCAGCAGTACTAGACTAGCGACTAACAATGAGCAGTTCTTC.

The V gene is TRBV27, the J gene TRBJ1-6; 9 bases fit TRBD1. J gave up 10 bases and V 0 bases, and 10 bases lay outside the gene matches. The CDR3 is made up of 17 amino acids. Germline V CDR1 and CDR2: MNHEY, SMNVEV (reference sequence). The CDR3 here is CASSLSITGGAGSPLHF. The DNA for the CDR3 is TGTGCCAGCAGTTTATCGATAACAGGGGGCGCAGGATCACCCCTCCACTTT.

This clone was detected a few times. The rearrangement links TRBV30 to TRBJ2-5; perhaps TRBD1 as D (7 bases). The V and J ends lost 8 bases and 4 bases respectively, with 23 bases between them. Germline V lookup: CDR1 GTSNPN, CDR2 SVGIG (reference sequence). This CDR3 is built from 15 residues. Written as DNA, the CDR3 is TGTGCCCGGACGTCGGCAGGGGGGTTTCGAGAGACCCAGTACTTC. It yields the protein CARTSAGGFRETQYF.

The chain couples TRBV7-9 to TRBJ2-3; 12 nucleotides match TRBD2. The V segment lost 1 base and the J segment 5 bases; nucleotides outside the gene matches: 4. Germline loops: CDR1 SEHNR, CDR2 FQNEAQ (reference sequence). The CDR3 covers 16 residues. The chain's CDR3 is CASSLDGLAGLDTQYF. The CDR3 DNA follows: TGTGCCAGCAGCTTAGACGGACTAGCGGGATTAGATACGCAGTATTTT.

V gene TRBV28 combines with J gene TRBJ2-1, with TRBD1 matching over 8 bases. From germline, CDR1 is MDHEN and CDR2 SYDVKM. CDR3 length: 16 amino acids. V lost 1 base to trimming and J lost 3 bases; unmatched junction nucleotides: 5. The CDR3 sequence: CASSLSPGGSYNEQFF. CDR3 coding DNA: TGTGCCAGCAGTTTATCCCCAGGGGGCAGCTACAATGAGCAGTTCTTC.

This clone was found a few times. CDR3 coding DNA: TGTGCCAGCAGCTTACAGGTTTACACTGAAGCTTTCTTT. This gives the protein CASSLQVYTEAFF. The chain employs TRBV7-2 and TRBJ1-1; D uncertain. V lost 2 bases and J lost 3, with 7 bases in between. Germline V CDR1 and CDR2: SGHTA, FQGNSA. CDR3 length: 13 amino acids.

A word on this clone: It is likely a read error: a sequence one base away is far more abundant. Here the CDR3 reads CASGQGLAGSYNEQFF. The CDR3 nucleotides are TGCGCCAGCGGCCAAGGACTAGCGGGCTCCTACAATGAGCAGTTCTTC. V is TRBV4-3 and J is TRBJ2-1; 11 bases align to TRBD2. Per germline, CDR1 LGHNA and CDR2 YSLEER. The CDR3 length is 16 residues.